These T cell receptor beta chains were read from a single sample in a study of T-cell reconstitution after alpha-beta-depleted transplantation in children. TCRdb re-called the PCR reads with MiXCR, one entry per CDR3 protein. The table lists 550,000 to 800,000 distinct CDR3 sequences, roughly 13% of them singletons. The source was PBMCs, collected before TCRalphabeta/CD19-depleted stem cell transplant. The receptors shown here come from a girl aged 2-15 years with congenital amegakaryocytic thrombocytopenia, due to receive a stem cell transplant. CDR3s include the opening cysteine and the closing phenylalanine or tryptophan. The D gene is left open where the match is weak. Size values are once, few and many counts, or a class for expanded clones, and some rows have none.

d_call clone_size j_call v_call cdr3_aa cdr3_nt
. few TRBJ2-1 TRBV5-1 CASSPQARSRYNEQFF TGCGCCAGCAGCCCACAAGCTAGGTCCCGGTACAATGAGCAGTTCTTC
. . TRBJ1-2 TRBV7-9 CASSLSFSTHNNYGYTF TGTGCCAGCAGCTTATCTTTCAGTACCCATAATAACTATGGCTACACCTTC
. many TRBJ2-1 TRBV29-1 CSVETTVHNEQFF TGCAGCGTTGAAACTACCGTCCACAATGAGCAGTTCTTC
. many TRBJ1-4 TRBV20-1 CSASANEKLFF TGCAGTGCTAGTGCAAATGAAAAACTGTTTTTT
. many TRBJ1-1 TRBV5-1 CASSLSNTEAFF TGCGCCAGCAGCTTGTCTAACACTGAAGCTTTCTTT
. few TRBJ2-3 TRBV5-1 CASSPQLARTDTQYF TGCGCCAGCAGCCCCCAGCTAGCGCGCACAGATACGCAGTATTTT
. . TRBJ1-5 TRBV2 CASSPSRVDQPQHF TGTGCCAGCAGTCCCTCCCGGGTTGATCAGCCCCAGCATTTT
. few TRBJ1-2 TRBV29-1 CSVTGHSHPYGYTF TGCAGCGTGACGGGACACTCCCACCCCTATGGCTACACCTTC
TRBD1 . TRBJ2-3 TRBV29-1 CSVQGAISTDTQYF TGCAGCGTTCAGGGGGCGATTAGCACAGATACGCAGTATTTT
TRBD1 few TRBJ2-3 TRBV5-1 CASRPQGARADTQYF TGCGCCAGCAGGCCTCAGGGGGCGAGAGCAGATACGCAGTATTTT